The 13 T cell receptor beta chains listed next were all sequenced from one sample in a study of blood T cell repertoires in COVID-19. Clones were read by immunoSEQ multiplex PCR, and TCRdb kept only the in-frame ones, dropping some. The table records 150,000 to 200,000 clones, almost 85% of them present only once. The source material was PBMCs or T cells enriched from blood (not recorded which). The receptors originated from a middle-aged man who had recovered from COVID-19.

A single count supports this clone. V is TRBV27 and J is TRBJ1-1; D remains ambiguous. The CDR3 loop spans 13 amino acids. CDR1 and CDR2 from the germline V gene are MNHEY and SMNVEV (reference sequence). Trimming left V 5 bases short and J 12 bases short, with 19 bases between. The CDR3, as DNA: TGTGCCAGCAGTCCCAACGGGGAGAGTAGAACTTTCTTT. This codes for CASSPNGESRTFF.

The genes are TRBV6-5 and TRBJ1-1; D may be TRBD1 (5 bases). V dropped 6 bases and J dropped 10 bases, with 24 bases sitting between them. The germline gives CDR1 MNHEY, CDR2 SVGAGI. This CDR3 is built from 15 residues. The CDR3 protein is CASSRKPGPTLGAFF. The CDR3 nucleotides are TGTGCCAGCAGCCGGAAGCCAGGGCCAACTTTGGGAGCTTTCTTT.

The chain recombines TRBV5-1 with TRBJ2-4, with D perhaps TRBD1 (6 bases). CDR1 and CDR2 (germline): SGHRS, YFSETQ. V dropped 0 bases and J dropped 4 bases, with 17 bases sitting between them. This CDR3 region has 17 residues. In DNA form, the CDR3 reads TGCGCCAGCAGCTTGGCAATTACCGGGACACCAAAAAACATTCAGTACTTC. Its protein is CASSLAITGTPKNIQYF.

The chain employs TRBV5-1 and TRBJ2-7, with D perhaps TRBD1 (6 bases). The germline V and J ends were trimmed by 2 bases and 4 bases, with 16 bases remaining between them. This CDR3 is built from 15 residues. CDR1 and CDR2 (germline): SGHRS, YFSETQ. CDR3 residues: CASSLRGGGVYEQYF. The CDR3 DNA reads TGCGCCAGCAGCTTACGAGGGGGTGGGGTTTACGAGCAGTACTTC.

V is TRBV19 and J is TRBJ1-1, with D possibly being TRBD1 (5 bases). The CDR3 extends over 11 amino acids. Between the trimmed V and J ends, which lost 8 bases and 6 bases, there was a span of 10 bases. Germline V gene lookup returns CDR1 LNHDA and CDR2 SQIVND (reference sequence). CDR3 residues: CASQGYPEAFF. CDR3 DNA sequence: TGTGCCAGTCAGGGTTACCCTGAAGCTTTCTTT.

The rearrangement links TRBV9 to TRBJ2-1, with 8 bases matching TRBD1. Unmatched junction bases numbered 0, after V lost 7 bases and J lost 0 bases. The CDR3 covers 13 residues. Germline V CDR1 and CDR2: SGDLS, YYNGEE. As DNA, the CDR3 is TGTGCCAGCGGGACAGGCTCCTACAATGAGCAGTTCTTC. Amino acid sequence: CASGTGSYNEQFF.

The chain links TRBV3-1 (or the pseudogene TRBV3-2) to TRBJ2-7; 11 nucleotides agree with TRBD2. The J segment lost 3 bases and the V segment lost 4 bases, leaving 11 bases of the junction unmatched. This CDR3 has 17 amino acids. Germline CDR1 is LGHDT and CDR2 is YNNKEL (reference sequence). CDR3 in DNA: TGTGCCAGCAGCCCGATCTTTAGCGGGAGGGGAGGCTACGAGCAGTACTTC. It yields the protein CASSPIFSGRGGYEQYF.

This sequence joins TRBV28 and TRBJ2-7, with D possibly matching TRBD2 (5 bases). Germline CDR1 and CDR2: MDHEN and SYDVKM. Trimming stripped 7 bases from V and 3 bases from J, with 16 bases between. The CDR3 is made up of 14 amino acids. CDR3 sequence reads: CASTTPAGVYEQYF. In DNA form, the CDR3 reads TGTGCCAGCACCACCCCGGCCGGGGTCTACGAGCAGTACTTC. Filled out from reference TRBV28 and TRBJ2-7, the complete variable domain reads DVKVTQSSRYLVKRTGEKVFLECVQDMDHENMFWYRQDPGLGLRLIYFSYDVKMKEKGDIPEGYSVSREKKERFSLILESASTNQTSMYLCASTTPAGVYEQYFGPGTRLTVT.

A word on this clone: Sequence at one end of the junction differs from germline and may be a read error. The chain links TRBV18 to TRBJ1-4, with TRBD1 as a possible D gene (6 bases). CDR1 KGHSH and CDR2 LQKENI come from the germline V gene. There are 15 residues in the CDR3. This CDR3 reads CASSPAGTTNEKLFF. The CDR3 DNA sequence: TGTGCCAGCTCACCGGCCGGGACAACAAATGAAAAACTGTTTTTT.

Here the CDR3 DNA reads TGTGCCAGCAGCGTGATTCACCGGGACAGATCCTATGGCTACACCTTC. Translating gives CASSVIHRDRSYGYTF. The rearrangement uses TRBV28 and TRBJ1-2, with 7 bases identical to TRBD1. J was trimmed by 4 bases and V by 6 bases; bases with no gene match: 14. Per germline, CDR1 MDHEN and CDR2 SYDVKM. The CDR3 consists of 16 residues.

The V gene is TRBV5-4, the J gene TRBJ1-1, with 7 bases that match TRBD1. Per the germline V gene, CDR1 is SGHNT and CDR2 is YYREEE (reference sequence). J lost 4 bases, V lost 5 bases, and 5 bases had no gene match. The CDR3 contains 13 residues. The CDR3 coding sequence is TGTGCCAGCAGGTTTTACAGGGGCACTGAAGCTTTCTTT. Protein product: CASRFYRGTEAFF. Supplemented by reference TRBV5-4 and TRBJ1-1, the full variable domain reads ETGVTQSPTHLIKTRGQQVTLRCSSQSGHNTVSWYQQALGQGPQFIFQYYREEENGRGNFPPRFSGLQFPNYSSELNVNALELDDSALYLCASRFYRGTEAFFGQGTRLTVV.

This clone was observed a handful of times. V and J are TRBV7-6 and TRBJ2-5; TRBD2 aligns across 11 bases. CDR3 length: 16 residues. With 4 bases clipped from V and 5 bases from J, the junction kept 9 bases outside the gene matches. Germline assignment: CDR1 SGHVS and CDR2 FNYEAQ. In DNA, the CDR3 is TGTGCCAGCAGCTCCCTAGCGGGGGGTAGAAGTGAGACCCAGTACTTC. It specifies CASSSLAGGRSETQYF. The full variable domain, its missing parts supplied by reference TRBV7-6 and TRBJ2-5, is GAGVSQSPRYKVTKRGQDVALRCDPISGHVSLYWYRQALGQGPEFLTYFNYEAQQDKSGLPNDRFSAERPEGSISTLTIQRTEQRDSAMYRCASSSLAGGRSETQYFGPGTRLLVL.

CDR3 loop: CASSQDYLAESTDTQYF. The CDR3 nucleotides are TGTGCCAGCAGCCAAGATTATCTAGCGGAGAGCACAGATACGCAGTATTTT. V and J are TRBV4-2 and TRBJ2-3; TRBD2 matches at 7 bases. The CDR3 spans 17 residues. Germline V lookup: CDR1 LGHNA, CDR2 YNFKEQ. V trimming: 0 bases; J trimming: 0 bases; junction bases outside the gene matches: 6.